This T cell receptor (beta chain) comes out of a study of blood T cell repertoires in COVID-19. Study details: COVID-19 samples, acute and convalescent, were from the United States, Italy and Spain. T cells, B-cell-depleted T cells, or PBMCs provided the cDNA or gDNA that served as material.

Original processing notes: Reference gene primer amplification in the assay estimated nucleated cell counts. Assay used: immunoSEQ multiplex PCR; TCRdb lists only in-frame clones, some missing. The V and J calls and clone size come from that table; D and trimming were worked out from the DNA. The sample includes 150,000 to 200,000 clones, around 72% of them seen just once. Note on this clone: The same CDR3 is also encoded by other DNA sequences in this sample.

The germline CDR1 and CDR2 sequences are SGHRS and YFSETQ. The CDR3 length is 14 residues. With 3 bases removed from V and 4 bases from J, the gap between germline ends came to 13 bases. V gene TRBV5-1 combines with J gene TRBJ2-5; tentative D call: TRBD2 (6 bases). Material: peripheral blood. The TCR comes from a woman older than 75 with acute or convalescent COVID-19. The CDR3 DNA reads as TGCGCCAGCAGCTCGACTGGGGGAGGAGAGACCCAGTACTTC. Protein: CASSSTGGGETQYF. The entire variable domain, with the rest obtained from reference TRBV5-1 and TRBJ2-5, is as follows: KAGVTQTPRYLIKTRGQQVTLSCSPISGHRSVSWYQQTPGQGLQFLFEYFSETQRNKGNFPGRFSGRQFSNSRSEMNVSTLELGDSALYLCASSSTGGGETQYFGPGTRLLVL.